The T cell receptor beta chain under discussion was sequenced for a study of T cell clonality in common variable immunodeficiency (dated by TCRdb to between 2014 and 2016). Paper-wide results and their limitations: Even though DNA input was the same, control samples had an average of about 89,000 unique sequences each, compared with roughly 30,000 in CVID samples. It was noted by the authors that sequencing of the repertoires of T cell subpopulations would be needed to clarify the cause of the increased clonality in CVID. Fewer TCRbeta clones were shared among CVID subjects than among healthy controls (p < 0.0001). Correlations between repertoire features and clinical complications were limited by patient heterogeneity within the CVID cohort. Fewer deletions and N-nucleotide insertions were reportedly observed in CVID TCRbeta sequences, and highly modified clones with 13 or more V deletions were reportedly absent from CVID TCRbeta sequences. Increased TCRbeta clonality was found in CVID subjects compared with healthy controls (t-test p = 0.018), with the increase being most characteristic of about a third of subjects.

This clone was observed at least ten times. This receptor's antigen is unknown. Sequencing ends 3 residues short of the CDR3 end; the germline J gene provides the rest. The germline V gene (reference sequence) yields SGHNT for CDR1 and YYREEE for CDR2. The CDR3 has 15 amino acids, counting the end cysteine and phenylalanine. The DNA shown is the part of the CDR3 that was read: 36 bases, in frame from base 1. Trimming takes 4 bases off V and 6 bases off J; junction bases not matched to a gene: 7. Both CVID patients and healthy controls were predominantly of Caucasian heritage. Heparinized peripheral whole blood samples of about 5 to 9 ml were obtained from each donor. TCRbeta CDR3 repertoires were sequenced from genomic DNA of adults with common variable immune deficiency (CVID) and healthy adult controls. There were around 22 healthy adult volunteers in the control group (around 12 female and 10 or so male), ranging in age from roughly 23 to 75 years, with a mean age of about 32. To isolate peripheral blood mononuclear cells, diluted blood was subjected to density centrifugation over Hypaque 1077 or Ficoll-Paque. Unsorted mononuclear cells served as the source of genomic DNA, which was extracted either by Qiagen column purification or by a centrifugation-based method.

For sequencing input, CVID and control samples contributed equivalent amounts of genomic DNA. For every sample, a 60 bp segment covering the rearranged TCRbeta CDR3 region was amplified and then sequenced. The immunoSEQ assay, a bias-corrected multiplex PCR combined with high-throughput sequencing, was used to amplify TCRbeta. The paper's processing steps were these. Every unique nucleotide sequence counted as a clone and was annotated with V, D and J genes, copy number and frequency. Sequences were labeled productive if in frame, and non-productive if out of frame or containing stop codons. Clonality was calculated from Shannon's entropy as previously described. The predicted amino acid sequences of productive clones were used to derive the mean CDR3 Kyte-Doolittle hydropathy. The R hclust function was used to hierarchically cluster scaled V gene usage with Manhattan distance and complete linkage. Clone sharing by CDR3 amino acid sequence was assessed by resampling 12 repertoires per group over 100 rounds. Repertoires were searched for 60 to 80 published EBV-specific and fewer than 300 published CMV-specific TCRbeta sequences. After two CVID samples that produced fewer than 10,000 sequences were dropped from the analysis, around 40 CVID repertoires remained. In its TCRdb copy, this immuneACCESS table keeps in-frame sequences only and misses some clones. Where compared with another copy, unresolved V genes explain less than half of these, and the others have no known cause. That table furnishes V, J and clone size, whereas the DNA furnished D and trimming. This sample was tabulated with some 44,000 clones, among which there are no singletons. 8% to 13% of the sample lies in the top ten.

This TCR was recovered from a person between 18 and 69 years old in good health. The sequencing input was peripheral blood mononuclear cells. The chain was built from TRBV5-4 and TRBJ1-6; TRBD1 agrees with 7 junctional bases. Here the CDR3 is given as CASSGGQEPNSPLHF. The CDR3 DNA, read in part, is TGTGCCAGCAGCGGCGGACAGGAACCTAATTCACCC.